These 11 T cell receptor beta chains were sequenced from one sample in a study of blood T cell repertoires in COVID-19. Data came from immunoSEQ multiplex PCR; TCRdb stores just in-frame clones and leaves some out. The sample shows some 320,000 clones, roughly nine tenths of them seen only once. Sequenced sample: PBMCs or T cells enriched from blood (not recorded which). The receptors here all came from a man in his 60s who had recovered from COVID-19.

V is TRBV24-1 and J is TRBJ2-4; TRBD1 might be the D (6 bases). The V and J ends lost 6 bases and 8 bases respectively, with 16 bases between them. This CDR3 comprises 14 residues. In germline, CDR1 is KGHDR, CDR2 SFDVKD. In nucleotides, the CDR3 is TGTGCCACCAGTAATACAGGGCGGAGTGACATTCAGTACTTC. Translating gives CATSNTGRSDIQYF.

This chain uses TRBV7-9 with TRBJ1-2; no clear D gene. The CDR3 contains 14 residues. The V end was cut by 7 bases, the J end by 1 base, with 13 bases between. The germline V gene encodes CDR1 SEHNR and CDR2 FQNEAQ (reference sequence). The CDR3 sequence is CASTPRNINYGYTF. The CDR3 DNA reads TGTGCCAGCACCCCGCGGAACATTAACTATGGCTACACCTTC.

The sample holds one count of this clone. This sequence joins TRBV7-9 and TRBJ2-1, with a weak D call TRBD1 (6 bases). The CDR3 consists of 19 residues. Germline V lookup: CDR1 SEHNR, CDR2 FQNEAQ (reference sequence). V lost 5 bases, J lost 1 base, and 24 bases lay in between. CDR3 in amino acids: CASSVRQARAPFSYNEQFF. The CDR3 region has the DNA TGTGCCAGCAGCGTACGACAGGCTAGGGCGCCTTTTTCCTACAATGAGCAGTTCTTC.

The chain joins TRBV19 to TRBJ2-7, with a tentative D call TRBD1 (5 bases). Germline V CDR1 and CDR2: LNHDA, SQIVND (reference sequence). The V end was cut by 3 bases, the J end by 3 bases, with 9 bases between. This CDR3 contains 13 residues. CDR3 in amino acids: CASSIRTFYEQYF. As DNA, the CDR3 is TGTGCCAGTAGTATCCGGACATTCTACGAGCAGTACTTC.

This chain uses TRBV5-6 with TRBJ2-7; D might be TRBD1 (5 bases). V lost 0 bases and J 3 bases, leaving 10 bases between the germline ends. CDR1 is SGHDT, CDR2 YYEEEE, per germline. This CDR3 comprises 14 residues. CDR3 loop: CASSLGAGFYEQYF. As DNA, the CDR3 is TGTGCCAGCAGCTTGGGGGCAGGGTTCTACGAGCAGTACTTC.

The J gene is TRBJ2-7, the V gene TRBV11-1; 7 nucleotides match TRBD1. J was trimmed by 3 bases and V by 5 bases; bases with no gene match: 4. The CDR3 has 13 residues. Looked up from germline, CDR1 is SGHAT and CDR2 is FQDESV (reference sequence). Written as DNA, the CDR3 is TGTGCCAGCAGCAGGGGACAGAACTACGAGCAGTACTTC. It translates to CASSRGQNYEQYF. The full variable domain, in which reference TRBV11-1 and TRBJ2-7 provide the parts outside the CDR3, is EAEVAQSPRYKITEKSQAVAFWCDPISGHATLYWYRQILGQGPELLVQFQDESVVDDSQLPKDRFSAERLKGVDSTLKIQPAELGDSAMYLCASSRGQNYEQYFGPGTRLTVT.

The CDR3 loop is CASSIDGQGITGYTF. In DNA, the CDR3 is TGTGCCAGTAGTATTGATGGACAGGGGATTACTGGCTACACCTTC. V is TRBV19 and J is TRBJ1-2; 9 bases are a match to TRBD1. From germline, CDR1 is LNHDA and CDR2 SQIVND (reference sequence). Trimming removed 3 bases from V and 7 bases from J; junction bases left unmatched: 9. This CDR3 spans 15 amino acids.

In its sample, this clone was seen once. V and J are TRBV5-1 and TRBJ1-1; D is ambiguous. The germline CDR1 and CDR2 sequences are SGHRS and YFSETQ. The CDR3 totals 14 residues. V was clipped by 4 bases and J by 1 base, with 11 bases between them. The CDR3 DNA follows: TGCGCCAGCAGCGGTCGGGATTGGAACACTGAAGCTTTCTTT. This sequence encodes CASSGRDWNTEAFF.

The rearrangement uses TRBV9 and TRBJ1-3, with D maybe TRBD1 (5 bases). Germline assignment: CDR1 SGDLS and CDR2 YYNGEE. Trimming shortened V by 4 bases and J by 0 bases, and 17 bases separated the two germline ends. This CDR3 is 17 amino acids long. This chain's CDR3 is CASSPRIQEPSGNTIYF. The CDR3, as DNA: TGTGCCAGCAGCCCACGAATACAGGAACCCTCTGGAAACACCATATATTTT.

CDR3 in amino acids: CASSWGLAGGASYNEQFF. The CDR3 DNA reads TGTGCCAGCAGCTGGGGACTAGCGGGGGGTGCCTCCTACAATGAGCAGTTCTTC. The chain joins TRBV9 to TRBJ2-1, with 15 bases that match TRBD2. Germline V gene lookup returns CDR1 SGDLS and CDR2 YYNGEE. The V segment lost 4 bases and the J segment 0 bases; nucleotides outside the gene matches: 5. CDR3 length: 18 amino acids.

The J gene is TRBJ2-3, the V gene TRBV25-1, with D uncertain. Germline lookup yields CDR1 MGHDK and CDR2 SYGVNS. V dropped 3 bases and J dropped 0 bases, with 16 bases sitting between them. The CDR3 length is 17 residues. The CDR3 DNA reads TGTGCCAGCAGTGAGCCCCTGGGTAGCAGTAGCACAGATACGCAGTATTTT. Translated: CASSEPLGSSSTDTQYF.